This T cell receptor beta chain appears in the sequencing data of a study of regulatory T cells in long-lasting Graves disease. About this clonotype: The target antigen is unknown.

Trimming shortened V by 3 bases and J by 8 bases, and 16 bases separated the two germline ends. The CDR3 sequence is 14 residues long. CDR1 LGHNA and CDR2 YNFKEQ come from the germline V gene. Study findings and constraints: Persistent patients had more shared public clonotypes (roughly 2,500) than new patients (approximately 920). Persistent Graves' disease cases displayed lower TCR diversity than newly diagnosed ones.

Time point in this sample: persistent/refractory GD, antithyroid drugs over 5 years with positive TRAb. RNA from PBMCs was the source of the TCR library. Investigators prepared the TCR beta libraries by applying iRepertoire HTBI primers and Arm-PCR of CDR3 regions. A single record per CDR3 protein comes from TCRdb applying MiXCR to the multiplex PCR reads. Among around 460,000 distinct CDR3 sequences listed, approximately 23% were seen once. This sequence originates from a female donor with Graves disease. Sample: peripheral blood mononuclear cells (PBMCs), taken when the disease was refractory, from a patient treated with antithyroid drugs. The chain links TRBV4-2 to TRBJ1-2; the D is unclear. The DNA for the CDR3 is TGTGCCAGCAGCCACCAGCCAGGAGGAAGAGGCTACACCTTC. The encoded protein is CASSHQPGGRGYTF.